This T cell receptor (beta chain) was sequenced in a study of shared clonotypes between healthy human individuals. Per the germline V gene, CDR1 is SGHTS and CDR2 is YDEGEE. The CDR3 has 14 residues. The V and J ends lost 2 bases and 2 bases respectively, with 5 bases between them. For each subset, genomic DNA was distributed in equal portions over several immunoSEQ plates. Data came from immunoSEQ multiplex PCR; TCRdb stores just in-frame clones and leaves some out. The table records hundreds of thousands of clones, roughly 73% of them present only once. The V and J genes are TRBV5-8 and TRBJ2-6; no clear D gene. Sequenced sample: memory CD4+ T cells sorted from blood. The subset was: CD45RA-negative fraction. This clonotype originated in a woman aged 25-40 years in good health. The CDR3 nucleotides are TGTGCCAGCAGCTTCCAAGCTGGGGCCAACGTCCTGACTTTC. Translating it yields CASSFQAGANVLTF. Together with reference TRBV5-8 and TRBJ2-6, the CDR3 gives the full variable domain: EAGVTQSPTHLIKTRGQQATLRCSPISGHTSVYWYQQALGLGLQFLLWYDEGEERNRGNFPPRFSGRQFPNYSSELNVNALELEDSALYLCASSFQAGANVLTFGAGSRLTVL.